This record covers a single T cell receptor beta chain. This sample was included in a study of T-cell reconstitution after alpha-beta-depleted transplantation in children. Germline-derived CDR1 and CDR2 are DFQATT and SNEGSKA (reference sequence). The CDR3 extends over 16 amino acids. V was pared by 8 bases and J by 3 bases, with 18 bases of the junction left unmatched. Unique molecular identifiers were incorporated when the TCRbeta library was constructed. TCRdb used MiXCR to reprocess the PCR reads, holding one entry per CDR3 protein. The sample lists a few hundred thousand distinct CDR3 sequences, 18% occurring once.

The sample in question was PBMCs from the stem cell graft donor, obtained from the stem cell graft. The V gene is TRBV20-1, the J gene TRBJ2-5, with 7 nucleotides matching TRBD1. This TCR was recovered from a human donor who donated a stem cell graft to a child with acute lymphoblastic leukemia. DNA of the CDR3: TGCAGTTCATATCCCTCCGTTTTCACAGGGGAAGAGACCCAGTACTTC. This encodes CSSYPSVFTGEETQYF.